This T cell receptor (beta chain) was profiled in a study of T cell repertoires in cytomegalovirus infection. Study as a whole: CMV epitopes used comprised recently identified HLA-C-restricted ones and well-studied HLA-B-restricted ones. Indications of both CMV infection and matching HLA type were provided by public TCR beta signatures. Study results and caveats: Within the response measured ex vivo, HLA-C-restricted CMV-specific TCR beta clonotypes were dominant. Frequencies of public TCR beta families were cumulated, and this identified carriers of CMV plus the relevant HLA.

The ends lost 4 bases at V and 4 bases at J; junction bases unmatched: 7. The CDR3 contains 15 residues. Per germline, CDR1 SGHTA and CDR2 FQGNSA. Using its own MiXCR run on the reads, TCRdb lists one record per CDR3 protein. The data show some 110,000 distinct CDR3 sequences, 32% seen once. Worth noting for this clonotype: Its antigen remains unknown. A much larger clone differs by one base, so this may be a read error.

The chain recombines TRBV7-2 with TRBJ2-3; 8 nucleotides agree with TRBD2. Sequenced here: CD8+ T cells from cultured PBMCs, sampled from culture after CMV antigen stimulation. This TCR derives from a human donor in good health (CMV status not recorded). Some clones in this sample may be carry-over from other donors' samples. The CDR3: CASSWRGASSDTQYF. Here the CDR3 DNA reads TGTGCCAGCAGCTGGCGGGGGGCGAGCTCAGATACGCAGTATTTT.